This TCR beta chain was sequenced during a study of T-cell memory formation after mild COVID-19 (dated by TCRdb to about 2021). The study in broad terms: TCR sequence clusters from the two donors were largely donor specific. Longitudinal TCRalpha and TCRbeta repertoire sequencing tracked T-cell clones expanding and contracting after mild COVID-19 in a couple of donors. The cohort was made up of two young adult volunteers, one female and one male, who were previously healthy. What the work shows at the level of the full study, not this receptor alone: Only a couple of mild cases were covered in the study, and larger cohorts including severe cases with pre-infection samples were considered necessary. From day 15 to 85, contracting clones showed balanced CD4/CD8 phenotypes, whereas a second wave of clones that expanded from day 15 to 37 leaned towards CD4+. Contracting CD4+ clones were located mainly in the CM and EM memory subsets, whereas CD8+ clones were found to be enriched in EMRA. SARS-CoV-2 specificity was not confirmed for the second-wave clones peaking on day 37. Some responding clones were detected in pre-infection memory, which suggested that pre-existing cross-reactive memory T cells had joined the SARS-CoV-2 response.

Comment on this clonotype: Its binding antigen is unknown. Base qualities were left out, and no much larger clone turns up one base away.

PBMCs were isolated by Ficoll-Paque density gradient centrifugation. The reads were generated on an Illumina NovaSeq 6000. TCRalpha and TCRbeta cDNA libraries were constructed by 5'RACE with constant-segment primers, with sample barcodes and unique molecular identifiers being introduced. RNA was extracted from every sample with Trizol reagent. Libraries were amplified in two PCR steps, with a second sample barcode and Illumina TruSeq adapters added in the second step. The libraries were sequenced on an Illumina NovaSeq using 2 x 150 bp paired-end reads. In the original analysis: With migec v1.2.7, reads were demultiplexed and then collapsed into UMI-guided consensus sequences. Using mixcr v2.1.11, UMI consensuses were aligned to TRA and TRB V and J templates and then assembled into clonotypes. Clonotypes were classified as expanded or contracted when called significant by both edgeR and NoisET, with noise models trained on biological replicates. For edgeR calls, the thresholds were a false discovery rate-adjusted p below 0.01 and a log2 fold-change of 1. PCA with hierarchical clustering of max-normalized trajectories of the 1000 most abundant clonotypes was used as exploratory dynamics analysis. Separately sequenced CD4+ and CD8+ repertoires were used to assign the CD4 or CD8 phenotype of responding clones. Using fastp at Q25 and MiXCR, TCRdb reprocessed the public reads and kept productive beta chains. For every CDR3 protein sequence, its rows merge into one entry that carries the most common genes and DNA. The V and J calls here are based on TCRdb, not the publication. The sample has 250,000 or so distinct CDR3 sequences on record, under 20% of them singletons. The top ten clonotypes cover more than 20% of the sample.

The TCR originated in a man aged 18 to 29 who had mild COVID-19 (a few samples of this study predate the infection). The sample titles of this study are shuffled in the database, so cell type and time point are left out; the donor was told from shared clones. Sequencing used PBMCs or a T cell subset sorted from them (not recorded which).

DNA sequence: TGTGCCAGCAGCTTTGCCCCTGGGGGGAGCGGGACAGATACGCAGTATTTT. Protein translation: CASSFAPGGSGTDTQYF. The receptor chain draws on TRBV5-4 and TRBJ2-3; the D gene is perhaps TRBD2, from 6 matching bases. The CDR3 runs 17 residues from the cysteine to the phenylalanine. This entry keeps only the CDR3 DNA: 51 bases, framed from base 1. The germline V gene (reference sequence) provides CDR1 SGHNT and CDR2 YYREEE. Trimming at the junction amounts to 2 bases on V and 3 bases on J, and the germline ends lie 19 bases apart.